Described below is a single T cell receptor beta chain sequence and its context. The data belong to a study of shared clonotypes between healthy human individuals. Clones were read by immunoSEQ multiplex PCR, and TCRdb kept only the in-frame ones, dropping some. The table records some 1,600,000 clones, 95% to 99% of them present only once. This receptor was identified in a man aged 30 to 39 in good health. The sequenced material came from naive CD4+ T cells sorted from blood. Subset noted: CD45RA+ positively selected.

DNA for the CDR3: TGTGCCAGTAATCTAGACAGGGACACTGAAGCTTTCTTT. It translates to CASNLDRDTEAFF. The J gene is TRBJ1-1, the V gene TRBV19; 7 bases agree with TRBD1. The germline CDR1 and CDR2 sequences are LNHDA and SQIVND (reference sequence). J was trimmed by 3 bases and V by 7 bases; bases with no gene match: 5. The CDR3 is 13 residues long.